Sequencing of this TCR beta chain was carried out in a study of metastatic and nonmetastatic thyroid tumors. With MiXCR, TCRdb reprocessed the PCR reads. The repertoire holds tens of thousands of clones, with approximately 15% as singletons. The CDR3 runs to 16 residues. Per the germline V gene, CDR1 is MNHEY and CDR2 is SMNVEV (reference sequence). V gave up 6 bases and J gave up 0 bases, with 17 bases separating them. All patients reached thyroid surgery having received no treatment beforehand. This clone has at least ten counts. V and J are TRBV27 and TRBJ1-1, with a possible D match to TRBD1 (5 bases). Material: blood. The sequence derives from a male donor with papillary thyroid cancer or a benign thyroid nodule (not recorded which). Some clones in this sample may be carry-over from other donors' samples. CDR3 protein: CASSSFGAVMNTEAFF. Here the CDR3 DNA reads TGTGCCAGCAGCTCCTTTGGGGCGGTAATGAACACTGAAGCTTTCTTT.